These 15 T cell receptor beta chains came from one sample sequenced in a study of blood T cell repertoires in COVID-19. The repertoire was sequenced with immunoSEQ multiplex PCR; TCRdb's copy has only in-frame clones and lacks some. Here the sample spans some 190,000 clones, around 80% being singletons. Sequencing used PBMCs or T cells enriched from blood (not recorded which). Source of these receptors: a man aged 55 to 70 who had been exposed to COVID-19.

The CDR3 DNA reads TGTGCCAGCAGCTACCAGGTTGAAGCTTTCTTT. Translation gives CASSYQVEAFF. The chain employs TRBV28 and TRBJ1-1; D ambiguous. This CDR3 region has 11 residues. Germline CDR1 is MDHEN and CDR2 is SYDVKM. The germline V and J ends were trimmed by 6 bases and 7 bases, with 9 bases remaining between them.

The CDR3 DNA follows: TGTGCCAGCAGTGATTTTAGCGGGAGGCTTGAGCAGTTCTTC. The encoded protein is CASSDFSGRLEQFF. V and J are TRBV25-1 and TRBJ2-1, with TRBD2 matching over 10 bases. The CDR3 spans 14 residues. Germline trimming cut 3 bases from V and 9 bases from J; bases unmatched to any gene: 5. CDR1 is MGHDK, CDR2 SYGVNS, per germline.

Many counts were recorded for this clone. The gene calls are TRBV6-5 and TRBJ2-3, with D unclear. This CDR3 spans 13 amino acids. V was shortened by 4 bases and J by 2 bases, with 7 bases between the two germline ends. Germline loops: CDR1 MNHEY, CDR2 SVGAGI. CDR3 sequence reads: CASSSVITDTQYF. The DNA for the CDR3 is TGTGCCAGCAGTTCAGTAATCACAGATACGCAGTATTTT.

This clone was seen a few times. The J gene is TRBJ2-2, the V gene TRBV3-1 (or the pseudogene TRBV3-2); 9 bases are shared with TRBD1. With 4 bases clipped from V and 3 bases from J, the junction kept 9 bases outside the gene matches. Germline V gene sequence: CDR1 LGHDT, CDR2 YNNKEL (reference sequence). This CDR3 has 17 residues. CDR3 sequence (DNA): TGTGCCAGCAGCCCCCCCGGGACAGGGTTTCACACCGGGGAGCTGTTTTTT. Protein product: CASSPPGTGFHTGELFF.

This clone was detected only once. The chain uses TRBV18 and TRBJ2-1, with 11 positions matching TRBD2. V shed 2 bases and J 7 bases; nucleotides not matched to a gene: 7. In germline, CDR1 is KGHSH, CDR2 LQKENI. The CDR3 has 16 amino acids. CDR3 nucleotides: TGTGCCAGCTCACCAGAACTAGCGGGAGTTGTTAATGAGCAGTTCTTC. Protein: CASSPELAGVVNEQFF. The full variable domain, rest sourced from reference TRBV18 and TRBJ2-1, is NAGVMQNPRHLVRRRGQEARLRCSPMKGHSHVYWYRQLPEEGLKFMVYLQKENIIDESGMPKERFSAEFPKEGPSILRIQQVVRGDSAAYFCASSPELAGVVNEQFFGPGTRLTVL.

The chain carries TRBV5-4 and TRBJ2-7, with D perhaps matching TRBD2 (5 bases). Trimming shortened V by 0 bases and J by 6 bases, and 10 bases separated the two germline ends. CDR3 length: 13 residues. The V gene's germline CDR1 is SGHNT and CDR2 YYREEE (reference sequence). The chain's CDR3 is CASSLDRTLEQYF. The CDR3 DNA reads TGTGCCAGCAGCTTGGATAGGACTCTCGAGCAGTACTTC.

This sequence joins TRBV7-2 and TRBJ2-1, with D possibly being TRBD2 (6 bases). This CDR3 has 16 residues. V lost 3 bases and J lost 7, with 19 bases in between. Germline V lookup: CDR1 SGHTA, CDR2 FQGNSA. The CDR3 DNA reads TGTGCCAGCAGCTTGCTTCGCCTGCTAGCGCCGAATGAGCAGTTCTTC. Protein product: CASSLLRLLAPNEQFF.

This chain joins TRBV7-9 and TRBJ2-3, with a tentative D call TRBD2 (5 bases). V was cut by 1 base and J by 1 base, with 9 bases left in between. The germline V gene has CDR1 SEHNR and CDR2 FQNEAQ (reference sequence). The CDR3 spans 15 residues. The CDR3 region is CASSLGLAGTDTQYF. CDR3 sequence (DNA): TGTGCCAGCAGCTTAGGCCTAGCCGGCACAGATACGCAGTATTTT.

The chain carries TRBV10-3 and TRBJ2-1; weak D call: TRBD2 (6 bases). The CDR3 covers 15 residues. Deletions cut 1 base from V and 8 bases from J, with 15 bases between. The germline V gene encodes CDR1 ENHRY and CDR2 SYGVKD. CDR3 region: CAISEWDSTGDEQFF. CDR3 DNA: TGTGCCATCAGTGAGTGGGACTCGACGGGCGATGAGCAGTTCTTC.

V and J are TRBV28 and TRBJ2-7, with D maybe TRBD2 (7 bases). V was pared by 9 bases and J by 7 bases, with 16 bases between. The CDR3 consists of 12 residues. Germline loops: CDR1 MDHEN, CDR2 SYDVKM. Here the CDR3 reads CASRAGAREQYF. CDR3 nucleotides: TGTGCCAGTAGGGCGGGGGCTAGGGAGCAGTACTTC.

The chain recombines TRBV7-8 with TRBJ2-1; a possible D gene is TRBD1 (6 bases). The CDR3 sequence is 15 residues long. V gave up 5 bases and J gave up 0 bases, with 11 bases separating them. Germline V lookup: CDR1 SGHVS, CDR2 FQNEAQ. CDR3: CASSRLGASYNEQFF. The CDR3, as DNA: TGTGCCAGCAGCCGGCTGGGGGCCTCCTACAATGAGCAGTTCTTC.

The chain uses TRBV7-3 and TRBJ1-1; the match to TRBD1 covers 8 bases. The germline V gene encodes CDR1 SGHTA and CDR2 FQGTGA. There are 15 residues in the CDR3. Unmatched junction bases numbered 5, after V lost 5 bases and J lost 0 bases. CDR3 sequence (DNA): TGTGCCAGCAGCCCAGGGGGCCCCATGAACACTGAAGCTTTCTTT. It specifies CASSPGGPMNTEAFF.

V gene TRBV19 combines with J gene TRBJ1-2, with 8 bases fitting TRBD1. The CDR3 extends over 15 amino acids. From germline, CDR1 is LNHDA and CDR2 SQIVND (reference sequence). J lost 0 bases, V lost 7 bases, and 7 bases had no gene match. CDR3 loop: CASTGRTGTNYGYTF. The CDR3 DNA reads as TGTGCCAGTACCGGCCGGACAGGGACTAACTATGGCTACACCTTC.

The J gene is TRBJ1-6, the V gene TRBV11-1; 7 bases match TRBD1. CDR3 length: 15 amino acids. From germline, CDR1 is SGHAT and CDR2 FQDESV (reference sequence). The V segment lost 4 bases and the J segment 10 bases; nucleotides outside the gene matches: 10. The CDR3 region is CASSSETGRRSPLHF. CDR3 in DNA: TGTGCCAGCAGCTCTGAGACAGGGAGGCGCTCACCCCTCCACTTT.

The V call is TRBV2, the J call TRBJ2-5; the match to TRBD1 covers 9 bases. CDR3 size: 16 residues. Germline values: CDR1 SNHLY, CDR2 FYNNEI. The V and J ends lost 5 bases and 1 base, in that order; junction bases with no gene match: 8. In nucleotides, the CDR3 is TGTGCCAGCAGTACCATTGACAGGGGGTTCCAAGAGACCCAGTACTTC. Residues: CASSTIDRGFQETQYF.